This T cell receptor (beta chain) came from a study of T cells in Graves' hyperthyroidism and ophthalmopathy. Researchers barred patients who had uncontrolled infection, other autoimmune disease, pregnancy or lactation. Regions amplified from RNA transcripts were the TCR beta CDR3 regions. First-round RT-PCR with HTBI primers amplified the TCR CDR3 region. MiXCR was run by TCRdb on the multiplex PCR reads, yielding one entry per CDR3 protein. This sample has approximately 300,000 distinct CDR3 sequences, with about a sixth found just once. The germline gives CDR1 SGHAT, CDR2 FQNNGV. Trimming shortened V by 6 bases and J by 1 base, and 15 bases separated the two germline ends. The CDR3 consists of 16 residues. This clonotype was detected ten times or more.

The J gene is TRBJ2-2, the V gene TRBV11-2; no firm D call. The TCR comes from an older woman with Graves' ophthalmopathy. The sample comprised blood. The CDR3: CASSSLRVRNTGELFF. The DNA for the CDR3 is TGTGCCAGCAGTTCCCTAAGGGTGAGGAACACCGGGGAGCTGTTTTTT.